The source of this TCR beta chain is a study of T cell responses to AZD1222 COVID-19 vaccine. Study-wide context: Second doses that came at about 4 or about 12 weeks were put together. Overall study findings and caveats: Most donors were white British, females outnumbered males, and clonal diversity was possibly underestimated. Unmutated variant regions reportedly attract nearly half of all spike-specific TCRs.

Some clones are missing from TCRdb's copy, which holds only in-frame ones; the method was immunoSEQ multiplex PCR. The repertoire includes under 110,000 clones, 85% to 90% of them detected once, and 5.1% sits in the top ten. Remarks on this clone: Its target is not known.

Germline-derived CDR1 and CDR2 are SGHTS and YDEGEE. The CDR3 has 13 residues. The germline V and J ends were trimmed by 4 bases and 5 bases, with 10 bases remaining between them. The receptor was isolated from an adult in good health. The material sequenced was peripheral blood, taken on day 0 of AZD1222 vaccination. The rearrangement links TRBV5-8 to TRBJ1-5; a possible D gene is TRBD1 (5 bases). CDR3 amino acids: CASSRGLDQPQHF. CDR3 sequence (DNA): TGTGCCAGCAGCAGGGGTCTTGATCAGCCCCAGCATTTT.